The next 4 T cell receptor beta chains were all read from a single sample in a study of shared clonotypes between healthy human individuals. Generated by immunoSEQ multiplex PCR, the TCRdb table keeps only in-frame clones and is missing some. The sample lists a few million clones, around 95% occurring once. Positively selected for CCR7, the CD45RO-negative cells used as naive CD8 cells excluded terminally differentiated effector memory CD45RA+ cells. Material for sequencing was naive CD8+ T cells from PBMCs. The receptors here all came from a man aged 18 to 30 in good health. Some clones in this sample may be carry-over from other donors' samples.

CDR3 protein: CASSELRPGWGTEAFF. CDR3 nucleotide sequence: TGTGCCAGCAGTGAACTGCGCCCAGGGTGGGGCACTGAAGCTTTCTTT. The rearrangement uses TRBV6-1 and TRBJ1-1; weak D call: TRBD1 (5 bases). V was shortened by 2 bases and J by 4 bases, with 17 bases between the two germline ends. CDR3 length equals 16 residues. Germline-derived CDR1 and CDR2 are MNHNS and SASEGT.

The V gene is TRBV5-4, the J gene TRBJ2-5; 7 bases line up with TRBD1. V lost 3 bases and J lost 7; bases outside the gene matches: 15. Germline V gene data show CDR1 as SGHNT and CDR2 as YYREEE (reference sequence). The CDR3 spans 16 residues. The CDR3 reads CASSSPGYRGTRTQYF. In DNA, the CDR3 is TGTGCCAGCAGCTCCCCCGGTTACAGGGGAACGAGGACCCAGTACTTC. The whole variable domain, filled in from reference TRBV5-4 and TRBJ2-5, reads ETGVTQSPTHLIKTRGQQVTLRCSSQSGHNTVSWYQQALGQGPQFIFQYYREEENGRGNFPPRFSGLQFPNYSSELNVNALELDDSALYLCASSSPGYRGTRTQYFGPGTRLLVL.

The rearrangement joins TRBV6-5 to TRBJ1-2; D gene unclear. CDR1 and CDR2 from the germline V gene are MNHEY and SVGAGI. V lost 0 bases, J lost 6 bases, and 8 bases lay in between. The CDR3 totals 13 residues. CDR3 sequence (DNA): TGTGCCAGCAGTTACTCGCCCCTGGATGGCTACACCTTC. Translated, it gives CASSYSPLDGYTF.

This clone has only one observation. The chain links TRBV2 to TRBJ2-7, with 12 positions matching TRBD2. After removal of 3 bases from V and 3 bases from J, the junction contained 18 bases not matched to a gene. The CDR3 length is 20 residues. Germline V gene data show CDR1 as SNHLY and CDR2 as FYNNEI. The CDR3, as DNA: TGTGCCAGCAGTGACCCCGGACAGGGGCCCTCGACTAGCGGGAGCTACGAGCAGTACTTC. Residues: CASSDPGQGPSTSGSYEQYF.